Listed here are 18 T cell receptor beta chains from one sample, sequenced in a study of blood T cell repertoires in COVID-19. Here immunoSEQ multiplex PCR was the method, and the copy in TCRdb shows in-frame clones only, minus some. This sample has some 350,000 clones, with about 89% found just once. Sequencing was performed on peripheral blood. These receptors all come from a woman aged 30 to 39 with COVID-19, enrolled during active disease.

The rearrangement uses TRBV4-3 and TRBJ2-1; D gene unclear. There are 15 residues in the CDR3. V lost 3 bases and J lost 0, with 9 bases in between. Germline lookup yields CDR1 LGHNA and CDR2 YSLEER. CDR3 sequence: CASSQSVTSYNEQFF. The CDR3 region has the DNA TGCGCCAGCAGCCAGAGCGTTACCTCCTACAATGAGCAGTTCTTC.

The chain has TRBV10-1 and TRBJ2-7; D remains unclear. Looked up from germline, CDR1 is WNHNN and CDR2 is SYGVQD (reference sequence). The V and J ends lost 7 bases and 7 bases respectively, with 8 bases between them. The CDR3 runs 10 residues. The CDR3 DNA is TGCGCCAGCACCGACATGGAGCAGTACGTC. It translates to CASTDMEQYV.

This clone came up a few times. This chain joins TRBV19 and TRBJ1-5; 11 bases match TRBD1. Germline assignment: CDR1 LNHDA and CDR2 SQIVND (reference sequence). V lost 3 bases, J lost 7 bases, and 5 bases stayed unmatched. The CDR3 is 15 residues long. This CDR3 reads CASSIGTGGDQPQHF. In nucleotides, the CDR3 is TGTGCCAGTAGTATCGGGACAGGGGGGGACCAGCCCCAGCATTTT.

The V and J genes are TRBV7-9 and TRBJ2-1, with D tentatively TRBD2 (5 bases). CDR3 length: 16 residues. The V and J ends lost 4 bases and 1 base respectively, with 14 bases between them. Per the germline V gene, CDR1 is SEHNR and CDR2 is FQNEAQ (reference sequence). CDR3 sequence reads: CASSSSVRGSYNEQFF. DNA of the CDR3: TGTGCCAGCAGCTCCAGTGTTAGAGGGTCCTACAATGAGCAGTTCTTC.

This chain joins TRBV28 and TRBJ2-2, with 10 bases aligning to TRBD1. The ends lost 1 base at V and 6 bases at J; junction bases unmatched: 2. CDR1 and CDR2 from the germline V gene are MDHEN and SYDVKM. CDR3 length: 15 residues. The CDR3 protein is CASSLFGQGAGELFF. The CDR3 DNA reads TGTGCCAGCAGTTTATTTGGACAGGGGGCCGGGGAGCTGTTTTTT.

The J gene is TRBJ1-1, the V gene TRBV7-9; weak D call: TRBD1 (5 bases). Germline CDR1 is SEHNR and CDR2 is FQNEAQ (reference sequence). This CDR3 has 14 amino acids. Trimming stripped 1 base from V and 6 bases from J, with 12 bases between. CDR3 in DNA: TGTGCCAGCAGCTTAGGGAGAGAAGGGGCTGAAGCTTTCTTT. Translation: CASSLGREGAEAFF.

The CDR3 nucleotides read TGTGCCAGCAGTGACCTGGGCGGGGGCCGGCGGGGCTACACCTTC. It codes for CASSDLGGGRRGYTF. The chain combines TRBV6-4 with TRBJ1-2, with a possible D match to TRBD1 (6 bases). This CDR3 has 15 amino acids. Between the trimmed V and J ends, which lost 2 bases and 8 bases, there was a span of 18 bases. From germline, CDR1 is MRHNA and CDR2 SNTAGT.

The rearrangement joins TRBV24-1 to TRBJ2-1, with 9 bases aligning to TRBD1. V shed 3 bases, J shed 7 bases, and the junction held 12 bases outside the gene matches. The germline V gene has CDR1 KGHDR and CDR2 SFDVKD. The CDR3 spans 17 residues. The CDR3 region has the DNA TGTGCCACCAGTGATCCAAGGGACAGGGATTCTTGGAATGAGCAGTTCTTC. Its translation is CATSDPRDRDSWNEQFF.

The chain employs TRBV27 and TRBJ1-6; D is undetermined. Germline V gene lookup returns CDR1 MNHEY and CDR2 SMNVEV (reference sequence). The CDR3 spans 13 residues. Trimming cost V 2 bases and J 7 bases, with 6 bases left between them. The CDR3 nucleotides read TGTGCCAGCAGTTTAACCCGGAATTCACCCCTCCACTTT. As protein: CASSLTRNSPLHF.

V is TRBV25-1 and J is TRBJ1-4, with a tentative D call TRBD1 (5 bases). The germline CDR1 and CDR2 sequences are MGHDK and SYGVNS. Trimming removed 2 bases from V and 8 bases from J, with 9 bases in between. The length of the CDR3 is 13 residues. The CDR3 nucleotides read TGTGCCAGCAGTGAACGGGAGGGGGAAAAACTGTTTTTT. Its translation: CASSEREGEKLFF.

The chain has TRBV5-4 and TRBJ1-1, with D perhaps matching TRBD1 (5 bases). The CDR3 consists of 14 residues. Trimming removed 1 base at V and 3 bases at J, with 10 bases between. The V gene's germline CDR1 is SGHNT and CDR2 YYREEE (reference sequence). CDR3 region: CASSLIGGDTEAFF. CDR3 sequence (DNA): TGTGCCAGCAGCTTGATTGGGGGGGACACTGAAGCTTTCTTT.

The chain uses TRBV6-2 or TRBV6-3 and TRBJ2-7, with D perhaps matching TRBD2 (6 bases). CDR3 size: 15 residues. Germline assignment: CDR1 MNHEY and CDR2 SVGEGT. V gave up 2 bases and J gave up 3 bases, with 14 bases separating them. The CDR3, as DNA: TGTGCCAGCAGTTACGCGGGATCTCTTAACTACGAGCAGTACGTC. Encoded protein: CASSYAGSLNYEQYV.

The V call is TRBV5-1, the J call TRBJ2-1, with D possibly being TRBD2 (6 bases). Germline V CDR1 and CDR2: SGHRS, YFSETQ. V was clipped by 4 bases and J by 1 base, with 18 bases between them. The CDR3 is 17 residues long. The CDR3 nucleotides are TGCGCCAGCAGCCTCGAACCAGGGCGGGGTTCCTACAATGAGCAGTTCTTC. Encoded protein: CASSLEPGRGSYNEQFF.

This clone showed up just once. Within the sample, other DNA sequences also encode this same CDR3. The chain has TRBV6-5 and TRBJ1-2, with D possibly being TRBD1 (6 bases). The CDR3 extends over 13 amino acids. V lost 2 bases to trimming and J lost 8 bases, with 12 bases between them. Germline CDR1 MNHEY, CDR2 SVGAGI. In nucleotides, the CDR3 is TGTGCCAGCAGTTACAAGGGGGAAGACGGCTACACCTTC. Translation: CASSYKGEDGYTF.

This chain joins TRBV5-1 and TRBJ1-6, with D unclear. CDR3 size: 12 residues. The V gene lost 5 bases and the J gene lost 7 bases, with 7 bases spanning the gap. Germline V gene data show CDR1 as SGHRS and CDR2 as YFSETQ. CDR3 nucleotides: TGCGCCAGCAGACAGCCGAATTCACCCCTCCACTTT. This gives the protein CASRQPNSPLHF.

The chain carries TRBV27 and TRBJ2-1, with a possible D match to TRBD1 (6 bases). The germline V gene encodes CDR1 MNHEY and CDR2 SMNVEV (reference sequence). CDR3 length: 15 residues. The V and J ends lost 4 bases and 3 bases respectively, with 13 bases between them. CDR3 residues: CASSSGALYYNEQFF. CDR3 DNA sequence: TGTGCCAGCAGTTCAGGGGCCCTCTACTACAATGAGCAGTTCTTC.

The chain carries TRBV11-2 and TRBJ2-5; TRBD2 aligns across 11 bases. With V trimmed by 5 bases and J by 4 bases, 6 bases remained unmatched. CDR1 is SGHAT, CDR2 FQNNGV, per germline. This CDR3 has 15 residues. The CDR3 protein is CASSPGTSGLETQYF. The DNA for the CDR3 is TGTGCCAGCAGCCCTGGGACTAGCGGTTTAGAGACCCAGTACTTC.

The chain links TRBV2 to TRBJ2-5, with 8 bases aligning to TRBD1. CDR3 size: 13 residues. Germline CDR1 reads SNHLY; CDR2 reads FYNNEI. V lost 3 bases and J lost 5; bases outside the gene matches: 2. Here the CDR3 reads CASSEDRAETQYF. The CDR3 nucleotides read TGTGCCAGCAGTGAGGACAGGGCTGAGACCCAGTACTTC.